Listed below are T cell receptor beta chains from one sample, sequenced in a study of molecular identifiers for immune sequencing clone quantification. MiXCR was run by TCRdb on the PCR reads, yielding one entry per CDR3 protein. The sample shows approximately 320,000 distinct CDR3 sequences, 24% of them seen only once. Input material: naive CD8+ T cells from blood, with Jurkat cell RNA spiked in. These receptor sequences come from a human donor in good health. Some libraries in this study had Jurkat cell RNA spiked in. Each CDR3 is given without its conserved first and last residue.

>TRBJ2-5|12|TRBV28
ASNPLAYVETQY
>TRBJ2-7|11|TRBV7-9
ASSLGDPKEQY
>TRBJ1-3|12|TRBV12-3/TRBV12-4
ASTFPMAGNTIY
>TRBJ2-1|13|TRBV4-3
ASSQADVSYNEQF
>TRBJ2-7|9|TRBV5-3
ASSLRDERY
>TRBJ2-2|16|TRBV7-6
ASSLVRAGPAVTGELF
>TRBJ2-1|14|TRBV4-3
ASSPVGQRSYNEQF
>TRBJ1-5|12|TRBV29-1
SAATGAFNQPQH
>TRBJ1-2|12|TRBV2
ASSEVPSTYGYT
>TRBJ2-6|16|TRBV24-1
ATRDREYPSSGANVLT
>TRBJ2-2|10|TRBV28
ASSLQTGEPF
>TRBJ2-3|11|TRBV20-1
SANYQAQDTQY
>TRBJ2-7|13|TRBV7-9
ASSARTGILYEQY
>TRBJ1-6|11|TRBV2
ATLISASSPLH
>TRBJ1-1|14|TRBV2
ASSGRGSSENTEAF
>TRBJ2-1|13|TRBV30
AWGETGVGYNEQF
>TRBJ1-5|12|TRBV7-6
ASSETGVRQPQH
>TRBJ2-7|12|TRBV5-1
ASSEGQGFYEQY
>TRBJ2-3|13|TRBV7-2
ASSMGGGGSDTQY
>TRBJ2-3|12|TRBV29-1
SVDKTSGTDTQY
>TRBJ2-3|13|TRBV6-2/TRBV6-3
ASSYEALSTDTQY
>TRBJ2-1|17|TRBV11-2
ASSLIPPLDRRSYNEQF
>TRBJ2-7|12|TRBV29-1
SVGRGQGDREQY
>TRBJ2-5|12|TRBV4-1
ASSQNGQQETQY
>TRBJ1-4|12|TRBV5-4
ASSSTGYSEKLF
>TRBJ2-2|12|TRBV12-3/TRBV12-4
ASSRTWNTGELF
>TRBJ1-4|13|TRBV2
ASSTPHGGGEKLF
>TRBJ2-1|15|TRBV5-1
ASQINTGTGLLNEQF
>TRBJ1-5|11|TRBV19
ASSAGGNQPQH
>TRBJ1-3|14|TRBV9
ASSVGAGASGNTIY
>TRBJ2-7|13|TRBV4-3
ASSLDPGLGYEQY
>TRBJ2-5|16|TRBV12-3/TRBV12-4
ASSFSGSDSVGQETQY
>TRBJ2-2|12|TRBV5-4
ASSTNRMGGELF